A selection of T cell receptor beta chains follows, all from one sample in a study of T cell repertoires in cytomegalovirus infection. TCRdb re-called the reads through MiXCR, storing one row per CDR3 protein. The top ten hold approximately 30% of the sample, which has about 190,000 distinct CDR3 sequences, 28% seen once. Sequences were obtained from PBMCs. The source is a human donor in good health (CMV status not recorded). Some clones in this sample may be carry-over from other donors' samples. The CDR3 runs from the conserved cysteine through the conserved F or W. A D gene is named only where the DNA matches it firmly. Only part of the rows carry a size: once, few, many, or a class if the clone is expanded.

v_call,j_call,d_call,clone_size,cdr3_nt,cdr3_aa
TRBV28,TRBJ1-4,-,-,TGTGCCAGCAGTCTCCAGGGGTATGAAGAAAAACTGTTTTTT,CASSLQGYEEKLFF
TRBV2,TRBJ2-5,-,-,TGTGCCAGCAGTGCCTGGCAGTGGGACTTTCCAAATAAGAAGAGGGAGACCCAGTACTTC,CASSAWQWDFPNKKRETQYF
TRBV18,TRBJ1-4,-,-,TGTGCCAGCTCTACCCAGGGCAATGGTGAAAAACTGTTTTTT,CASSTQGNGEKLFF
TRBV7-2,TRBJ1-5,-,many,TGTGCCAGCAGCTTAGAGGACTTTCAGCCCCAGCATTTT,CASSLEDFQPQHF
TRBV5-4,TRBJ1-1,-,-,TGTGCCAGCAGCTTGACGGGGAGAATCACTGAAGCTTTCTTT,CASSLTGRITEAFF
TRBV4-1,TRBJ2-3,-,-,TGCGCCAGCAGCCAAGATTTGCGACCCACAGATACGCAGTATTTT,CASSQDLRPTDTQYF
TRBV7-8,TRBJ1-1,-,-,TGTGCCAGCAGCTCGGGGGAGGGGGGGAACACTGAAGCTTTCTTT,CASSSGEGGNTEAFF
TRBV10-3,TRBJ1-5,-,few,TGTGCCATCAGTCCAGGAGGAGGCTCGGAGCCCCAGCATTTT,CAISPGGGSEPQHF
TRBV7-6,TRBJ1-5,-,many,TGTGCCAGCAGCTTAGGGGACAGCAATCAGCCCCAGCATTTT,CASSLGDSNQPQHF
TRBV7-2,TRBJ1-1,TRBD1,many,TGTGCCAGCAGCCTATTACCCGGGACAGGGATTGGGGGGACTGAAGCTTTCTTT,CASSLLPGTGIGGTEAFF
TRBV10-1,TRBJ1-1,TRBD1,-,TGCGCCAGCAGTGCAGTCCGGGACAGTAATGAAGCTTTCTTT,CASSAVRDSNEAFF
TRBV12-3/TRBV12-4,TRBJ2-6,-,-,TGTGCCAGCAGGGACCGGCCAGGGGCTGGGGCCAACGTCCTGACTTTC,CASRDRPGAGANVLTF
TRBV6-1,TRBJ2-7,-,few,TGTGCCAGCGGGGTGGGGTCCTACGAGCAGTACTTC,CASGVGSYEQYF
TRBV7-8,TRBJ2-1,TRBD2,many,TGTGCCAGCACCCTAATTGGACTAGCGGGGGTCAATGAGCAGTTCTTC,CASTLIGLAGVNEQFF
TRBV10-3,TRBJ2-3,TRBD2,-,TGTGCCATCGCCCCTGAAGCGGGGGGGGGCACAGATACGCAGTATTTT,CAIAPEAGGGTDTQYF
TRBV7-3,TRBJ1-1,TRBD1,-,TGTGCCAGCAGATCAACCGGGACAGGGGGGAGAACTGAAGCTTTCTTT,CASRSTGTGGRTEAFF
TRBV3-1,TRBJ2-5,TRBD2,few,TGTGCCAGCAGCCAACGGGGGGGCGCGGAGACCCAGTACTTC,CASSQRGGAETQYF
TRBV5-4,TRBJ1-2,-,-,TGTGCCAGCAGCTTACAAATGCCTCCCTTGGACACCTATGGCTACACCTTC,CASSLQMPPLDTYGYTF
TRBV12-3/TRBV12-4,TRBJ2-1,-,few,TGTGCCAGCAAGGTCTCCTACAATGAGCAGTTCTTC,CASKVSYNEQFF
TRBV11-2,TRBJ2-2,-,-,TGTGCCAGCAGCAGATTAGGATGGTCAGCGAACACCGGGGAGCTGTTTTTT,CASSRLGWSANTGELFF
TRBV5-1,TRBJ2-3,TRBD1,few,TGCGCCAGCAGCTTGGACGGACAGGGGTGGTCAGATACGCAGTATTTT,CASSLDGQGWSDTQYF
TRBV7-6,TRBJ2-1,TRBD1,many,TGTGCCAGCAGCTCCCCAGGAAGGGACAGGGGGCGATACAATGAGCAGTTCTTC,CASSSPGRDRGRYNEQFF
TRBV2,TRBJ2-3,-,few,TGTGCCAGCAACCCGGGGGACCTAACAGATACGCAGTATTTT,CASNPGDLTDTQYF
TRBV12-3/TRBV12-4,TRBJ2-2,-,few,TGTGCCAGCAGTGTTGGACAGCTCCACACCGGGGAGCTGTTTTTT,CASSVGQLHTGELFF
TRBV7-2,TRBJ1-1,-,many,TGTGCCAGCAGCCCAGGACAGATCAACACTGAAGCTTTCTTT,CASSPGQINTEAFF
TRBV6-1,TRBJ2-7,-,-,TGTGCCAGCAGTGAATTCGTAAGGCAGGGGATCTACGAGCAGTACTTC,CASSEFVRQGIYEQYF
TRBV5-6,TRBJ2-3,-,few,TGTGCCAGCAGCCCGGTGGGGGTTCTGGATACGCAGTATTTT,CASSPVGVLDTQYF
TRBV7-2,TRBJ1-5,TRBD1,many,TGTGCCAGCAGCTCGGGACAGGGACCGAATCAGCCCCAGCATTTT,CASSSGQGPNQPQHF
TRBV7-2,TRBJ2-5,-,-,TGTGCCAGCAGCCAGGGGGGGGGCGTCCAGGAGACCCAGTACTTC,CASSQGGGVQETQYF
TRBV20-1,TRBJ2-7,-,-,TGCAGTGCTATCCGGTCTACGTACGAGCAGTACTTC,CSAIRSTYEQYF